Following are 16 T cell receptor beta chains from one sample sequenced in a study of blood T cell repertoires in COVID-19. Clones were sequenced by immunoSEQ multiplex PCR, and TCRdb holds only the in-frame ones, with some missing. The sample contains roughly 200,000 clones, roughly four fifths of which appear only once. Sequenced material: PBMCs or T cells enriched from blood (not recorded which). These receptors were collected from a man aged 35 to 55 who had recovered from COVID-19.

The chain links TRBV4-3 to TRBJ1-1; D might be TRBD1 (5 bases). The CDR3 loop spans 15 amino acids. Per germline, CDR1 LGHNA and CDR2 YSLEER. The germline V and J ends were trimmed by 2 bases and 1 base, with 11 bases remaining between them. CDR3 residues: CASSQYRTGNTEAFF. The CDR3 coding sequence is TGCGCCAGCAGCCAATACCGTACAGGGAACACTGAAGCTTTCTTT.

The rearrangement links TRBV30 to TRBJ2-3; 9 bases are a match to TRBD2. The V gene end was trimmed by 1 base and the J gene end by 0 bases; junction bases not matched to a gene: 17. Germline CDR1 GTSNPN, CDR2 SVGIG (reference sequence). The CDR3 has 20 amino acids. The CDR3 here is CAWSDLNWREGVSSTDTQYF. CDR3 DNA: TGTGCCTGGAGTGATCTGAATTGGCGGGAGGGGGTCTCTAGCACAGATACGCAGTATTTT.

The J gene is TRBJ2-1, the V gene TRBV29-1; 11 bases are shared with TRBD2. CDR1 SQVTM and CDR2 ANQGSEA come from the germline V gene. V was pared by 2 bases and J by 9 bases, with 9 bases of the junction left unmatched. The CDR3 has 15 residues. CDR3 nucleotide sequence: TGCAGCGTTGAAACCCTAGCGGGAGGTAGAGGTGAGCAGTTCTTC. Protein sequence: CSVETLAGGRGEQFF.

The chain employs TRBV2 and TRBJ2-7; 9 bases map to TRBD2. Germline CDR1 is SNHLY and CDR2 is FYNNEI. V dropped 6 bases and J dropped 0; count of bases not matched to a gene: 12. CDR3 length: 17 amino acids. The CDR3 here is CASRLGLALGSSYEQYV. In DNA, the CDR3 is TGTGCCAGCAGATTAGGACTAGCGTTAGGAAGCTCCTACGAGCAGTACGTC.

This CDR3 is CASSLTRGKRTGGKETQYF. The CDR3 coding sequence is TGTGCCAGCAGCTTAACCCGGGGCAAAAGGACAGGGGGCAAAGAGACCCAGTACTTC. The genes are TRBV7-6 and TRBJ2-5; 11 bases fit TRBD1. CDR3 length: 19 residues. Germline lookup yields CDR1 SGHVS and CDR2 FNYEAQ. V was pared by 2 bases and J by 3 bases, with 14 bases of the junction left unmatched.

The rearrangement links TRBV4-2 to TRBJ1-4; 7 bases match TRBD1. Germline CDR1 is LGHNA and CDR2 is YNFKEQ. The CDR3 has 17 residues. V trimming: 0 bases; J trimming: 6 bases; junction bases outside the gene matches: 10. The DNA for the CDR3 is TGTGCCAGCAGCCAAGATAAGGGGGCAGGGGTAGATGAAAAACTGTTTTTT. This translates into CASSQDKGAGVDEKLFF.

This chain links TRBV29-1 with TRBJ2-1; D might be TRBD1 (6 bases). V lost 5 bases to trimming and J lost 1 base, with 6 bases between them. Germline CDR1 reads SQVTM; CDR2 reads ANQGSEA. This CDR3 is built from 12 residues. CDR3 in DNA: TGCAGCGTTACAGGGTCCTACAATGAGCAGTTCTTC. It encodes CSVTGSYNEQFF.

The chain carries TRBV10-3 and TRBJ1-2; D is undetermined. The CDR3 has 12 amino acids. The germline V gene has CDR1 ENHRY and CDR2 SYGVKD. With 3 bases removed from V and 8 bases from J, the gap between germline ends came to 10 bases. CDR3 in amino acids: CAISDSMVGYTF. The CDR3 nucleotides are TGTGCCATCAGTGACAGTATGGTCGGCTACACCTTC.

The chain employs TRBV9 and TRBJ2-1; a weak D match, TRBD2 (6 bases). The CDR3 runs to 15 residues. Trimming shortened V by 4 bases and J by 2 bases, and 13 bases separated the two germline ends. Germline loops: CDR1 SGDLS, CDR2 YYNGEE. The CDR3 is CASSWWGDPYNEQFF. The CDR3 nucleotides read TGTGCCAGCAGCTGGTGGGGGGATCCCTACAATGAGCAGTTCTTC.

In DNA, the CDR3 is TGCGCCAGCAGACGACAGGGGAATTCACCCCTCCACTTT. Protein: CASRRQGNSPLHF. The rearrangement links TRBV5-1 to TRBJ1-6; TRBD1 aligns across 8 bases. This CDR3 comprises 13 residues. V dropped 5 bases and J dropped 7; count of bases not matched to a gene: 2. CDR1 and CDR2 from the germline V gene are SGHRS and YFSETQ. Together with reference TRBV5-1 and TRBJ1-6, the CDR3 gives the full variable domain: KAGVTQTPRYLIKTRGQQVTLSCSPISGHRSVSWYQQTPGQGLQFLFEYFSETQRNKGNFPGRFSGRQFSNSRSEMNVSTLELGDSALYLCASRRQGNSPLHFGNGTRLTVT.

This clone showed up just a few times. This rearrangement joins TRBV9 to TRBJ1-5; 10 nucleotides agree with TRBD1. J gave up 6 bases and V 3 bases, and 6 bases lay outside the gene matches. This CDR3 spans 15 amino acids. Per the germline V gene, CDR1 is SGDLS and CDR2 is YYNGEE. The CDR3 here is CASSEGTGETQPQHF. In DNA form, the CDR3 reads TGTGCCAGCAGCGAAGGGACAGGGGAAACTCAGCCCCAGCATTTT. The full variable domain, completed using reference TRBV9 and TRBJ1-5, is DSGVTQTPKHLITATGQRVTLRCSPRSGDLSVYWYQQSLDQGLQFLIQYYNGEERAKGNILERFSAQQFPDLHSELNLSSLELGDSALYFCASSEGTGETQPQHFGDGTRLSIL.

The rearrangement joins TRBV28 to TRBJ2-7, with D possibly matching TRBD1 (6 bases). The CDR3 runs 12 residues. V lost 5 bases and J 3 bases, leaving 8 bases between the germline ends. CDR1 MDHEN and CDR2 SYDVKM come from the germline V gene. Written as DNA, the CDR3 is TGTGCCAGCAGTAGGGGGTACTACGAGCAGTACTTC. Amino acid sequence: CASSRGYYEQYF. The full variable domain, its missing parts supplied by reference TRBV28 and TRBJ2-7, is DVKVTQSSRYLVKRTGEKVFLECVQDMDHENMFWYRQDPGLGLRLIYFSYDVKMKEKGDIPEGYSVSREKKERFSLILESASTNQTSMYLCASSRGYYEQYFGPGTRLTVT.

This clone was found a few times. The gene calls are TRBV29-1 and TRBJ2-1, with D perhaps matching TRBD2 (5 bases). Trimming left V 1 base short and J 4 bases short, with 20 bases between. The V gene's germline CDR1 is SQVTM and CDR2 ANQGSEA. The length of the CDR3 is 17 residues. Here the CDR3 reads CSVEGYHPQRTYNEQFF. The CDR3 nucleotides read TGCAGCGTTGAAGGGTACCACCCACAGCGGACTTACAATGAGCAGTTCTTC.

The chain links TRBV4-1 to TRBJ1-2; 7 bases align to TRBD1. The junction had 9 bases not matched to a gene; V was cut back by 8 bases and J by 3 bases. The CDR3 runs to 14 residues. Germline CDR1 MGHRA, CDR2 YSYEKL. The CDR3 sequence is CASSSTGTDYGYTF. The CDR3 coding sequence is TGCGCCAGCTCGTCTACCGGGACAGACTATGGCTACACCTTC.

This clone has a handful of counts. V gene TRBV10-3 combines with J gene TRBJ2-2, with a possible D match to TRBD1 (6 bases). The germline V and J ends were trimmed by 2 bases and 1 base, with 8 bases remaining between them. The CDR3 is 15 amino acids. Germline CDR1 and CDR2: ENHRY and SYGVKD. This CDR3 reads CAISEGQLNTGELFF. CDR3 DNA: TGTGCCATCAGTGAGGGACAGTTGAACACCGGGGAGCTGTTTTTT.

The genes are TRBV7-2 and TRBJ1-1, with 7 bases identical to TRBD1. The CDR3 has 17 residues. The ends lost 4 bases at V and 0 bases at J; junction bases unmatched: 11. Germline V gene sequence: CDR1 SGHTA, CDR2 FQGNSA. The CDR3 sequence: CASSYRQGGGMNTEAFF. The CDR3 DNA sequence: TGTGCCAGCAGCTACCGACAGGGTGGAGGCATGAACACTGAAGCTTTCTTT. The full variable domain, rest sourced from reference TRBV7-2 and TRBJ1-1, is GAGVSQSPSNKVTEKGKDVELRCDPISGHTALYWYRQSLGQGLEFLIYFQGNSAPDKSGLPSDRFSAERTGGSVSTLTIQRTQQEDSAVYLCASSYRQGGGMNTEAFFGQGTRLTVV.